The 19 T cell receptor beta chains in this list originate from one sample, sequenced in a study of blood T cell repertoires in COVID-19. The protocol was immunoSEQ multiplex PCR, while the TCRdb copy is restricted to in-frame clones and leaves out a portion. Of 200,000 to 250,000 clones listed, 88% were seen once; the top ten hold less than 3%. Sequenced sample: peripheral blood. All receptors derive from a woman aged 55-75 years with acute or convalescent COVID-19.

CDR3 amino acids: CASSLVLPGQGNEQFF. CDR3 bases: TGTGCCAGCAGCTTAGTGTTACCGGGACAGGGTAATGAGCAGTTCTTC. V is TRBV7-9 and J is TRBJ2-1; 9 bases are shared with TRBD1. Germline V gene sequence: CDR1 SEHNR, CDR2 FQNEAQ (reference sequence). V lost 1 base and J lost 7; bases outside the gene matches: 8. The CDR3 length is 16 residues.

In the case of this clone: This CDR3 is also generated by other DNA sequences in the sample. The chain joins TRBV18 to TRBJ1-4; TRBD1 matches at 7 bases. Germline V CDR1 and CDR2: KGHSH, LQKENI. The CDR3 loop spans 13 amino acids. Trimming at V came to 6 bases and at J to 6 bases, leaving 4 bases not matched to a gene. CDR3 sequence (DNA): TGTGCCAGCTCTCCCGACAGGGATGAAAAACTGTTTTTT. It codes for CASSPDRDEKLFF.

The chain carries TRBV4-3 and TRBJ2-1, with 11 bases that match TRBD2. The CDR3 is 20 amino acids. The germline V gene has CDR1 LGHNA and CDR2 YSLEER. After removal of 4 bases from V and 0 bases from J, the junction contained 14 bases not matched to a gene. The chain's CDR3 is CASSPEPQMGTSGSYNEQFF. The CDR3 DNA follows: TGCGCCAGCAGCCCCGAACCTCAGATGGGGACTAGCGGCTCCTACAATGAGCAGTTCTTC.

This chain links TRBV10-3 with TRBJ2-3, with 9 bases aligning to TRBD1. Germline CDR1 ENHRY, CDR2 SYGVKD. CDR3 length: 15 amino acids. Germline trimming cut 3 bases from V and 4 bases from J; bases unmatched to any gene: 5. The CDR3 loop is CAISDRDRASDTQYF. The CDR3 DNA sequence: TGTGCCATCAGTGACCGGGACAGGGCATCAGATACGCAGTATTTT.

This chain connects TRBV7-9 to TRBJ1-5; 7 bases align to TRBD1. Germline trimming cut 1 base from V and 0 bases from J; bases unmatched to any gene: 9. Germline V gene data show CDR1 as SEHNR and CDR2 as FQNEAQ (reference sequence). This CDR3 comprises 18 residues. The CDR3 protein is CASSLGPTGAYSNQPQHF. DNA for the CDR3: TGTGCCAGCAGCTTAGGCCCTACAGGGGCATATAGCAATCAGCCCCAGCATTTT.

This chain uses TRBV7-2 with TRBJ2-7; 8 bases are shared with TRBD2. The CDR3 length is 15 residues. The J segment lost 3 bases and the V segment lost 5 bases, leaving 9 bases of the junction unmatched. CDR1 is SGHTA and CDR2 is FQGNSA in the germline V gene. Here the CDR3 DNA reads TGTGCCAGCAGCCGGGGGGGGGCCCTCCACTACGAGCAGTACTTC. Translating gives CASSRGGALHYEQYF.

CDR3 nucleotides: TGTGCCAGCAGTGTAGGTCGAAAACTGTTTTTT. Translated, it gives CASSVGRKLFF. The genes are TRBV12-3 or TRBV12-4 and TRBJ1-4, with no clear D. CDR3 length equals 11 residues. Trimming shortened V by 5 bases and J by 10 bases, and 8 bases separated the two germline ends.

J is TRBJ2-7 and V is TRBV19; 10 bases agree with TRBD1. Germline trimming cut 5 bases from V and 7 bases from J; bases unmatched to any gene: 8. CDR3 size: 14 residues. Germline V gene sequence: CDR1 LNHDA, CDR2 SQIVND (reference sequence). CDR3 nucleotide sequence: TGTGCCAGTAGTTCGGGACAGGGGCGGGCTGAGCAGTACTTC. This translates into CASSSGQGRAEQYF.

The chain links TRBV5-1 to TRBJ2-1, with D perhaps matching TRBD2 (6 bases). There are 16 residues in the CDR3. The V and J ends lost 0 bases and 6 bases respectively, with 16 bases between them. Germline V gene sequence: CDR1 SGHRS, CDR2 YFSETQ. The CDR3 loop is CASSLGGGARFNEQFF. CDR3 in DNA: TGCGCCAGCAGCTTGGGCGGAGGGGCTAGGTTCAATGAGCAGTTCTTC.

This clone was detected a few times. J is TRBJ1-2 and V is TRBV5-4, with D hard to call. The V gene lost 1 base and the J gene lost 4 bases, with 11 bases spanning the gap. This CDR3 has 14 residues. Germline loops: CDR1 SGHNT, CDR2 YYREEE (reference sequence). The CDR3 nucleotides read TGTGCCAGCAGCTTGTACGGGGATCGCTATGGCTACACCTTC. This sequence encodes CASSLYGDRYGYTF.

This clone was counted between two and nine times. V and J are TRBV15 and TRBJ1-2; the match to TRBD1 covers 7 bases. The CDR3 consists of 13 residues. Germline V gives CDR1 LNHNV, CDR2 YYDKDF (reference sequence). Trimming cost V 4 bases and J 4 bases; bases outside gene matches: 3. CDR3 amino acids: CATSKGGSYGYTF. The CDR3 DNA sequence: TGTGCCACCAGCAAAGGGGGCAGCTATGGCTACACCTTC.

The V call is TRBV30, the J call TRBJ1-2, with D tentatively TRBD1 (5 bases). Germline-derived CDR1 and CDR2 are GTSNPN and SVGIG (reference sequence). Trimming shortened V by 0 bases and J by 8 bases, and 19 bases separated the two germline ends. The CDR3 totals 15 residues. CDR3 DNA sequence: TGTGCCTGGAGTGTACAGGACGGAAGAAGGGCCGGCTACACCTTC. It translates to CAWSVQDGRRAGYTF. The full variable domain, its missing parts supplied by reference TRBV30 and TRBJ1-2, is SQTIHQWPATLVQPVGSPLSLECTVEGTSNPNLYWYRQAAGRGLQLLFYSVGIGQISSEVPQNLSASRPQDRQFILSSKKLLLSDSGFYLCAWSVQDGRRAGYTFGSGTRLTVV.

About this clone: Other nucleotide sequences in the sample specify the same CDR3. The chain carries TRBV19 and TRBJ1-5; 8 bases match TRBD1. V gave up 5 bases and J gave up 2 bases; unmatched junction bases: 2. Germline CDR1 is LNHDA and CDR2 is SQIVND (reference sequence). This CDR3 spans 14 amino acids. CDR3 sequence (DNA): TGTGCCAGTAGTCCGACAGGGGGCAATCAGCCCCAGCATTTT. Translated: CASSPTGGNQPQHF.

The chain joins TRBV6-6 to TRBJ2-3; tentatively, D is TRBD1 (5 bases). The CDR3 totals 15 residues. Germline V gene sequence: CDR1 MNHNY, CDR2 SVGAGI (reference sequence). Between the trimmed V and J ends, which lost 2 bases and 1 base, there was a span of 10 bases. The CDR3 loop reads CASSYRGDGTDTQYF. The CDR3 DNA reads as TGTGCCAGCAGTTACAGGGGTGACGGCACAGATACGCAGTATTTT.

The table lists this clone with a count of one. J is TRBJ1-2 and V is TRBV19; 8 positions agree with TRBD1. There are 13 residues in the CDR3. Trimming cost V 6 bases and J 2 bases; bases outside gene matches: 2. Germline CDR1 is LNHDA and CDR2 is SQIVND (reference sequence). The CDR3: CASRDRVNYGYTF. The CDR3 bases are TGTGCCAGTAGGGACAGGGTGAACTATGGCTACACCTTC.

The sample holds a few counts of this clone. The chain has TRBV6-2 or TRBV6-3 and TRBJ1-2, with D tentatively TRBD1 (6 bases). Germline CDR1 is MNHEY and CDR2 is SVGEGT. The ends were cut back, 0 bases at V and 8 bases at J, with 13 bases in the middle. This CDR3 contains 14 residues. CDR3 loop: CASSYSGGAEGYTF. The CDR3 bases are TGTGCCAGCAGTTACTCTGGGGGCGCGGAAGGCTACACCTTC.

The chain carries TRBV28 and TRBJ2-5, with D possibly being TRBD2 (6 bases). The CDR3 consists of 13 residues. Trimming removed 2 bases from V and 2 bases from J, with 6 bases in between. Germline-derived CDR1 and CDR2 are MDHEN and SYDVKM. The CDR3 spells CASSLGGQETQYF. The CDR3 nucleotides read TGTGCCAGCAGTTTAGGGGGGCAAGAGACCCAGTACTTC. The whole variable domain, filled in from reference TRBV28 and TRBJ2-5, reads DVKVTQSSRYLVKRTGEKVFLECVQDMDHENMFWYRQDPGLGLRLIYFSYDVKMKEKGDIPEGYSVSREKKERFSLILESASTNQTSMYLCASSLGGQETQYFGPGTRLLVL.

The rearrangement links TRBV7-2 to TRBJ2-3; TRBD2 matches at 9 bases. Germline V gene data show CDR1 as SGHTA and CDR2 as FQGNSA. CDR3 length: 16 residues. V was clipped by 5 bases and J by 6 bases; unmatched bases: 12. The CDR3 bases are TGTGCCAGCAGCCTACAGCGGGGGGCCTCGGGGGATACGCAGTATTTT. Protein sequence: CASSLQRGASGDTQYF.

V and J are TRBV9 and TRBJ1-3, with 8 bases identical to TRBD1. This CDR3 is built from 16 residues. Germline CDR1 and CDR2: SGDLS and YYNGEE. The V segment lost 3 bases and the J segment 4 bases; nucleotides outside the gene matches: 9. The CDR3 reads CASSGLTGGGGNTIYF. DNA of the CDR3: TGTGCCAGCAGCGGCTTAACAGGGGGAGGGGGAAACACCATATATTTT.